A single sample gave rise to the 6 T cell receptor beta chains below, sequenced in a study of CD8 T cells in Susac syndrome. Random-hexamer reverse transcription was applied to roughly 0.5 to 1 ug RNA. TCRdb reprocessed the immunoSEQ multiplex PCR reads via MiXCR and lists one record per CDR3 protein. In the table there are about 200,000 distinct CDR3 sequences, about 95% of which are singletons. Material: CD4+ T cells from PBMCs. These receptors all stem from a human donor with multiple sclerosis.

In its sample, this clonotype was seen once. V usage is TRBV12-3 or TRBV12-4 and J usage is TRBJ2-4, with TRBD1 matching over 8 bases. V was clipped by 5 bases and J by 0 bases; unmatched bases: 9. The CDR3 totals 17 residues. CDR3 nucleotides: TGTGCCAGCAGTACTGGACAGGGACCCTTAGCCAAAAACATTCAGTACTTC. Its translation: CASSTGQGPLAKNIQYF.

This chain connects TRBV20-1 to TRBJ1-6; tentative D call: TRBD1 (6 bases). CDR3 size: 17 residues. V lost 0 bases, J lost 3 bases, and 15 bases lay in between. From germline, CDR1 is DFQATT and CDR2 SNEGSKA (reference sequence). CDR3 bases: TGCAGTGCTAGAGATCCGAGACAGGACATCTATAATTCACCCCTCCACTTT. Protein product: CSARDPRQDIYNSPLHF.

This chain links TRBV27 with TRBJ2-7; 8 nucleotides align to TRBD1. This CDR3 is built from 14 residues. Looked up from germline, CDR1 is MNHEY and CDR2 is SMNVEV (reference sequence). V lost 4 bases to trimming and J lost 1 base; unmatched junction nucleotides: 3. CDR3 in amino acids: CASSSWDRSYEQYF. The CDR3 DNA reads TGTGCCAGCAGTTCCTGGGACAGGTCCTACGAGCAGTACTTC.

The V and J genes are TRBV10-3 and TRBJ1-2; 10 bases are shared with TRBD1. The CDR3 consists of 15 residues. Per the germline V gene, CDR1 is ENHRY and CDR2 is SYGVKD. Trimming took 4 bases from V and 5 from J; bases not matched to a gene: 7. The CDR3 protein is CAISGTGGLSYGYTF. CDR3 in DNA: TGTGCCATCAGTGGGACAGGGGGACTTTCTTATGGCTACACCTTC.

This clonotype showed up just once. The junction departs from the called germline gene at one end, perhaps through a read error. This chain joins TRBV27 and TRBJ2-3; D is undetermined. Germline V gene data show CDR1 as MNHEY and CDR2 as SMNVEV (reference sequence). This CDR3 contains 11 residues. This chain's CDR3 is CAGSLPDTQYF. Here the CDR3 DNA reads TGTGCCGGCAGTTTACCGGATACGCAGTATTTT.

The chain recombines TRBV20-1 with TRBJ2-7; TRBD2 is a possible D gene (5 bases). This CDR3 spans 13 amino acids. CDR1 DFQATT and CDR2 SNEGSKA come from the germline V gene (reference sequence). V was trimmed by 1 base and J by 2 bases, leaving 9 bases between them. CDR3 nucleotide sequence: TGCAGTGCTAGAGGCCCGGGAACCTACGAGCAGTACTTC. It specifies CSARGPGTYEQYF.